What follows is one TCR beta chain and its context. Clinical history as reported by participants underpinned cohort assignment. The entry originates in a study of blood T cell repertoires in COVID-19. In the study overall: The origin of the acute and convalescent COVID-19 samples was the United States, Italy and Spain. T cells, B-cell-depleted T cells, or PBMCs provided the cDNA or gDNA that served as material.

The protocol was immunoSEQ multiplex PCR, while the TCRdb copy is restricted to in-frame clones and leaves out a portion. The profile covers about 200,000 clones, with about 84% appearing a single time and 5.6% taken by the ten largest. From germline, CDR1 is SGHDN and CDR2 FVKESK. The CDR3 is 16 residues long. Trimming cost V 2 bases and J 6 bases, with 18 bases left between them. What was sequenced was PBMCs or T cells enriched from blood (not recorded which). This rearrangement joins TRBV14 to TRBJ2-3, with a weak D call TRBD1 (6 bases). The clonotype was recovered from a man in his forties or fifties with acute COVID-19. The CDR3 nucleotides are TGTGCCAGCAGCCAATGGGGGCGCGGCGGGTCGGATACGCAGTATTTT. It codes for CASSQWGRGGSDTQYF.